This T cell receptor beta chain was retrieved from a study of neurological immune-mediated disorders. The time point was: technical triplicate 2. Approximately 1 million sorted CD4+ or CD8+ T cells made each library. The length of the CDR3 is 14 residues. The germline V gene has CDR1 SNHLY and CDR2 FYNNEI. Regarding this clonotype: The junction and the germline gene differ at one end; a read error may be behind it.

TCRdb ran MiXCR on the 5' RACE reads and lists one entry per CDR3 protein. Among about 31,000 distinct CDR3 sequences, 13% were seen once, and the ten largest hold more than 5%. This chain connects TRBV2 to TRBJ1-2; maybe TRBD1 (5 bases). The sequenced sample was CD4+ T cells from blood. This clonotype originated in a female donor with HTLV-1-associated myelopathy (HAM/TSP). As DNA, the CDR3 is TGTGCCAGCAGCGACGGGACGGTGAACTATGACTACACCTTC. It codes for CASSDGTVNYDYTF.